The 25 T cell receptor beta chains presented below share a single source sample, sequenced in a study of blood T cell repertoires in COVID-19. Clones were sequenced by immunoSEQ multiplex PCR, and TCRdb holds only the in-frame ones, with some missing. The repertoire holds roughly 250,000 clones, with 75% to 90% as singletons. What was sequenced was peripheral blood. These receptors originate from an older woman with active or convalescent COVID-19.

The chain carries TRBV4-2 and TRBJ1-6, with 8 bases fitting TRBD1. CDR1 is LGHNA, CDR2 YNFKEQ, per germline. The trim removed 1 base at V and 14 bases at J, leaving 7 bases unmatched. The length of the CDR3 is 14 residues. CDR3: CASSQVGQGDTLHF. CDR3 DNA sequence: TGTGCCAGCAGCCAAGTCGGACAGGGAGACACCCTCCACTTT.

The J gene is TRBJ1-5, the V gene TRBV20-1; the D gene is possibly TRBD1 (5 bases). The V and J ends lost 3 bases and 2 bases respectively, with 11 bases between them. Germline V CDR1 and CDR2: DFQATT, SNEGSKA (reference sequence). The CDR3 sequence is 14 residues long. The CDR3 region is CSASGQGGNQPQHF. The DNA of the CDR3 is TGCAGTGCTAGTGGGCAGGGCGGCAATCAGCCCCAGCATTTT.

This clone was seen a few times. The genes are TRBV19 and TRBJ1-1, with D unclear. The CDR3 totals 14 residues. The V end lost 5 bases, the J end lost 3 bases, and 13 bases lay between the germline ends. Germline V gene lookup returns CDR1 LNHDA and CDR2 SQIVND (reference sequence). CDR3 bases: TGTGCCAGTAGTCCCCCGTGGAGGGACACTGAAGCTTTCTTT. Translating gives CASSPPWRDTEAFF.

The V call is TRBV19, the J call TRBJ2-1, with 8 nucleotides matching TRBD2. The CDR3 runs to 16 residues. Germline-derived CDR1 and CDR2 are LNHDA and SQIVND (reference sequence). V gave up 3 bases and J gave up 8 bases; unmatched junction bases: 12. CDR3 region: CASSIGPGGAKDEQFF. CDR3 coding DNA: TGTGCCAGTAGTATTGGGCCCGGGGGGGCGAAGGATGAGCAGTTCTTC.

The chain carries TRBV11-3 and TRBJ2-1, with 9 bases lining up with TRBD2. V lost 3 bases and J lost 3; bases outside the gene matches: 9. This CDR3 is built from 17 residues. CDR1 and CDR2 (germline): SGHNT, YENEEA. The CDR3 sequence is CASSLASGVVNYNEQFF. As DNA, the CDR3 is TGTGCCAGCAGCTTGGCTAGCGGGGTAGTGAACTACAATGAGCAGTTCTTC.

V and J are TRBV14 and TRBJ1-2; D may be TRBD1 (5 bases). The CDR3 runs 16 residues. Per the germline V gene, CDR1 is SGHDN and CDR2 is FVKESK. V dropped 0 bases and J dropped 5 bases, with 16 bases sitting between them. In DNA form, the CDR3 reads TGTGCCAGCAGCCAAGATCAGCTCGTGACAGTGTATGGCTACACCTTC. Protein: CASSQDQLVTVYGYTF.

This chain joins TRBV2 and TRBJ1-1; 11 nucleotides match TRBD1. The CDR3 contains 15 residues. V shed 6 bases, J shed 3 bases, and the junction held 6 bases outside the gene matches. CDR1 SNHLY and CDR2 FYNNEI come from the germline V gene. The CDR3 loop is CASRARTGGHTEAFF. Written as DNA, the CDR3 is TGTGCCAGCAGGGCCCGGACAGGGGGCCACACTGAAGCTTTCTTT. The whole variable domain, remainder taken from reference TRBV2 and TRBJ1-1, is EPEVTQTPSHQVTQMGQEVILRCVPISNHLYFYWYRQILGQKVEFLVSFYNNEISEKSEIFDDQFSVERPDGSNFTLKIRSTKLEDSAMYFCASRARTGGHTEAFFGQGTRLTVV.

This clone has a handful of counts. The chain has TRBV9 and TRBJ2-1; 8 bases map to TRBD2. CDR3 length equals 17 residues. Germline CDR1 reads SGDLS; CDR2 reads YYNGEE. Unmatched junction bases numbered 9, after V lost 0 bases and J lost 4 bases. CDR3 loop: CASSVAGTRGAYNEQFF. The CDR3 bases are TGTGCCAGCAGCGTAGCTGGCACGCGGGGGGCTTACAATGAGCAGTTCTTC.

This clone was seen just once. The V call is TRBV10-3, the J call TRBJ1-3; the D gene is possibly TRBD1 (5 bases). Per germline, CDR1 ENHRY and CDR2 SYGVKD. The V gene lost 3 bases and the J gene lost 1 base, with 13 bases spanning the gap. The CDR3 runs to 16 residues. The CDR3 here is CAISDHGGESGNTIYF. As DNA, the CDR3 is TGTGCCATCAGTGATCATGGAGGGGAGTCTGGAAACACCATATATTTT.

This sequence joins TRBV9 and TRBJ2-3; 10 bases are a match to TRBD1. The V gene end was trimmed by 0 bases and the J gene end by 2 bases; junction bases not matched to a gene: 6. The CDR3 length is 17 residues. The V gene's germline CDR1 is SGDLS and CDR2 YYNGEE. CDR3 sequence reads: CASSVAAGTGDTDTQYF. As DNA, the CDR3 is TGTGCCAGCAGCGTAGCAGCCGGGACAGGGGACACAGATACGCAGTATTTT. Based on the CDR3 plus reference TRBV9 and TRBJ2-3, the full variable domain is DSGVTQTPKHLITATGQRVTLRCSPRSGDLSVYWYQQSLDQGLQFLIQYYNGEERAKGNILERFSAQQFPDLHSELNLSSLELGDSALYFCASSVAAGTGDTDTQYFGPGTRLTVL.

The chain couples TRBV30 to TRBJ2-3; a possible D gene is TRBD1 (6 bases). Germline V lookup: CDR1 GTSNPN, CDR2 SVGIG (reference sequence). Trimming took 3 bases from V and 3 from J, leaving 16 bases between them. The CDR3 length is 15 residues. The chain's CDR3 is CAWRTQGIATDTQYF. CDR3 bases: TGTGCCTGGAGGACCCAGGGGATTGCGACAGATACGCAGTATTTT.

The gene calls are TRBV30 and TRBJ1-5; D ambiguous. V was shortened by 3 bases and J by 3 bases, with 9 bases between the two germline ends. The CDR3 covers 13 residues. The V gene's germline CDR1 is GTSNPN and CDR2 SVGIG (reference sequence). The CDR3 region is CAWRGGINQPQHF. The CDR3, as DNA: TGTGCCTGGAGGGGAGGAATCAATCAGCCCCAGCATTTT. The entire variable domain, with the rest obtained from reference TRBV30 and TRBJ1-5, is as follows: SQTIHQWPATLVQPVGSPLSLECTVEGTSNPNLYWYRQAAGRGLQLLFYSVGIGQISSEVPQNLSASRPQDRQFILSSKKLLLSDSGFYLCAWRGGINQPQHFGDGTRLSIL.

This clone was recorded only once. The rearrangement joins TRBV2 to TRBJ1-1, with D possibly matching TRBD1 (6 bases). With 5 bases removed from V and 4 bases from J, the gap between germline ends came to 14 bases. Germline values: CDR1 SNHLY, CDR2 FYNNEI. There are 14 residues in the CDR3. CDR3 sequence reads: CASSLGTPITEAFF. As DNA, the CDR3 is TGTGCCAGCAGTCTAGGGACACCGATCACTGAAGCTTTCTTT.

The chain couples TRBV7-9 to TRBJ1-4; 8 bases are shared with TRBD1. J lost 6 bases, V lost 6 bases, and 3 bases had no gene match. This CDR3 contains 13 residues. Germline assignment: CDR1 SEHNR and CDR2 FQNEAQ (reference sequence). The CDR3 DNA sequence: TGTGCCAGCAGGACAGGGGTGGATGAAAAACTGTTTTTT. It encodes CASRTGVDEKLFF.

This sequence joins TRBV7-6 and TRBJ1-2, with 8 bases matching TRBD1. Germline-derived CDR1 and CDR2 are SGHVS and FNYEAQ. This CDR3 has 17 residues. The trim removed 2 bases at V and 2 bases at J, leaving 10 bases unmatched. CDR3 in amino acids: CASSLRPGGATNYGYTF. In DNA form, the CDR3 reads TGTGCCAGCAGCTTACGCCCAGGGGGCGCGACAAACTATGGCTACACCTTC.

This chain uses TRBV7-9 with TRBJ2-7, with D perhaps TRBD1 (6 bases). Trimming stripped 5 bases from V and 6 bases from J, with 14 bases between. The length of the CDR3 is 13 residues. CDR1 is SEHNR, CDR2 FQNEAQ, per germline (reference sequence). In nucleotides, the CDR3 is TGTGCCAGCAGCCCCACAGGGATCGGCGAGCAGTACTTC. This gives the protein CASSPTGIGEQYF.

The chain is built from TRBV9 and TRBJ2-2, with no clear D. Per germline, CDR1 SGDLS and CDR2 YYNGEE. Trimming took 6 bases from V and 3 from J, leaving 12 bases between them. The CDR3 has 14 amino acids. CDR3 region: CASTQLSYTGELFF. Written as DNA, the CDR3 is TGTGCCAGCACCCAACTGTCGTACACCGGGGAGCTGTTTTTT.

The chain joins TRBV6-5 to TRBJ1-1; D gene unclear. This CDR3 has 13 amino acids. Germline CDR1 is MNHEY and CDR2 is SVGAGI. The V end lost 2 bases, the J end lost 3 bases, and 7 bases lay between the germline ends. The CDR3 sequence is CASSYRSYTEAFF. The CDR3 coding sequence is TGTGCCAGCAGTTACCGGTCCTACACTGAAGCTTTCTTT.

This rearrangement joins TRBV6-5 to TRBJ1-1; tentative D call: TRBD1 (6 bases). This CDR3 has 13 amino acids. Germline V gene data show CDR1 as MNHEY and CDR2 as SVGAGI. Trimming shortened V by 6 bases and J by 2 bases, and 10 bases separated the two germline ends. This CDR3 reads CASRRTDNTEAFF. The CDR3 bases are TGTGCCAGCAGGAGGACAGACAACACTGAAGCTTTCTTT.

The chain uses TRBV10-3 and TRBJ2-3; possible D gene TRBD1, 6 bases. The V end lost 2 bases, the J end lost 4 bases, and 16 bases lay between the germline ends. The CDR3 runs to 16 residues. CDR1 and CDR2 from the germline V gene are ENHRY and SYGVKD. CDR3 nucleotide sequence: TGTGCCATCAGTGAGGGGAGCAGGGGAAGGTCAGATACGCAGTATTTT. This translates into CAISEGSRGRSDTQYF.

This chain uses TRBV21-1 with TRBJ1-1; the table calls TRBD1, which could not be checked here. TRBV21-1 is noted as a pseudogene. The CDR3 is 16 amino acids. The CDR3 nucleotides read TGTGCCAGCAGCATCCGGGACAGGGGAATGAACACTGAAGCTTTCTTT. Protein: CASSIRDRGMNTEAFF.

The chain is built from TRBV2 and TRBJ1-2; 8 bases match TRBD1. Per germline, CDR1 SNHLY and CDR2 FYNNEI. The CDR3 contains 15 residues. The trim removed 6 bases at V and 6 bases at J, leaving 12 bases unmatched. The CDR3 protein is CASRLIDRGGNGYTF. CDR3 nucleotides: TGTGCCAGCAGACTCATCGACAGGGGAGGTAATGGCTACACCTTC.

V gene TRBV5-1 combines with J gene TRBJ2-7; TRBD1 matches 9 bases. The CDR3 is 17 amino acids. With V trimmed by 1 base and J by 3 bases, 11 bases remained unmatched. Germline values: CDR1 SGHRS, CDR2 YFSETQ. The DNA of the CDR3 is TGCGCCAGCAGCTTGCTTCCTGACAGGGGGAGTTTCTACGAGCAGTACTTC. It codes for CASSLLPDRGSFYEQYF.

The rearrangement uses TRBV25-1 and TRBJ2-5, with 13 positions matching TRBD2. The CDR3 runs to 18 residues. V trimming: 5 bases; J trimming: 3 bases; junction bases outside the gene matches: 12. Germline lookup yields CDR1 MGHDK and CDR2 SYGVNS. The CDR3 DNA reads TGTGCCAGCAGTCCCGGGACTAGCGGGGCCGGGGGAGAAGAGACCCAGTACTTC. Protein product: CASSPGTSGAGGEETQYF.

This clone was seen a few times. This sequence joins TRBV18 and TRBJ2-1, with D uncertain. CDR1 and CDR2 from the germline V gene are KGHSH and LQKENI. Trimming stripped 1 base from V and 8 bases from J, with 18 bases between. This CDR3 has 16 amino acids. The CDR3 DNA reads as TGTGCCAGCTCACCACAGCGAAGGAACCGTCCCGATGAGCAGTTCTTC. Protein product: CASSPQRRNRPDEQFF.